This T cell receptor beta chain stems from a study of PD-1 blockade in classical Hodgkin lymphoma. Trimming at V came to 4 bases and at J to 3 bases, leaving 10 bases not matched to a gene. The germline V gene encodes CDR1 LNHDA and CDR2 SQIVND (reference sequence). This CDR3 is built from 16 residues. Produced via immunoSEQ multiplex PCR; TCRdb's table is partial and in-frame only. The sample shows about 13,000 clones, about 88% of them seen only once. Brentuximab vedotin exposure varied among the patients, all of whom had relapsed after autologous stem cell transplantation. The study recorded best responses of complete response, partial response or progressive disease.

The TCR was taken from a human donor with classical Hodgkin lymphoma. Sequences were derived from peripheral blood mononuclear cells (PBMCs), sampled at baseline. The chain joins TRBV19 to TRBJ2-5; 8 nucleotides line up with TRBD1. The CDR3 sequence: CASSRAGGAPEETQYF. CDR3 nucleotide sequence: TGTGCCAGTAGTAGGGCAGGGGGCGCCCCGGAAGAGACCCAGTACTTC.